This T cell receptor (beta chain) was found in a study of CD8 T cells in ankylosing spondylitis. General study findings and limits: Matched ankylosing spondylitis synovial fluid reportedly contained a significantly enriched population of disease-linked clones. Several of the motif variants were reported before in synovial fluid and blood from reactive arthritis. With a CD8+ phenotype, disease-linked clones were relatively rare in peripheral blood. One TCR beta motif, made up of roughly 8 highly homologous variants, appeared characteristic of ankylosing spondylitis blood.

Construction of TCR beta libraries was performed using quantitative 5'-RACE with molecular barcodes. TCRdb called the 5' RACE reads again in MiXCR, with one record for every CDR3 protein. The table lists approximately 540,000 distinct CDR3 sequences, roughly an eighth of them singletons. The sample holds a few counts of this clonotype. Its cognate antigen is unknown. The clonotype was recovered from a male donor with ankylosing spondylitis. The sequencing input was blood, either unsorted or a sorted T cell fraction (not recorded which).

The CDR3 nucleotides read TGCAGTGCTCGGGGAGCCGGGACAGGGGCTTTCTCTGGGGCCAACGTCCTGACTTTC. This codes for CSARGAGTGAFSGANVLTF. The chain joins TRBV20-1 to TRBJ2-6, with 10 bases lining up with TRBD1. This CDR3 has 19 amino acids. The germline gives CDR1 DFQATT, CDR2 SNEGSKA (reference sequence). Germline trimming cut 5 bases from V and 0 bases from J; bases unmatched to any gene: 13.